The sequence of this T cell receptor beta chain was determined in a study of T cell repertoires in cytomegalovirus infection. TCRdb used MiXCR to reprocess the reads, holding one entry per CDR3 protein. The data hold approximately 70,000 distinct CDR3 sequences, with approximately 22% observed a single time. A word on this clonotype: The antigen is unknown.

Germline V gene sequence: CDR1 MNHEY, CDR2 SVGEGT. V was shortened by 10 bases and J by 2 bases, with 15 bases between the two germline ends. The CDR3 covers 13 residues. The sequencing used CD8+ T cells from cultured PBMCs, collected from culture after CMV antigen stimulation. This chain uses TRBV6-2 or TRBV6-3 with TRBJ2-7; D is possibly TRBD1 (6 bases). The sequence was obtained from a human donor in good health (CMV status not recorded). Some clones in this sample may be carry-over from other donors' samples. As DNA, the CDR3 is TGTGCCACCACCCTGGGACATGCCTACGAGCAGTACTTC. This translates into CATTLGHAYEQYF.